One and the same sample provided the 31 T cell receptor beta chains below, sequenced in a study of glioma-infiltrating T cells. Amplification of TCR alpha and beta CDR3 regions from RNA used iRepertoire nested multiplex PCR. Each CDR3 protein gets one entry after TCRdb re-called the multiplex PCR reads with MiXCR. The profile shows 300,000 to 400,000 distinct CDR3 sequences, about two fifths of them singletons. Sequenced: glioma tissue, nonneoplastic brain tissue, or PBMCs (not recorded which). These receptors came from a human donor with low-grade glioma or glioblastoma, undergoing nonglioma brain surgery, or in good health (not recorded which).

The chain joins TRBV24-1 to TRBJ2-1; D remains unclear. The CDR3 is made up of 17 amino acids. Trimming shortened V by 0 bases and J by 2 bases, and 13 bases separated the two germline ends. Germline V lookup: CDR1 KGHDR, CDR2 SFDVKD. CDR3 in DNA: TGTGCCACCAGTGATTTGCCAGCGAGGTCGGCCTACAATGAGCAGTTCTTC. It codes for CATSDLPARSAYNEQFF.

This clonotype has a count of ten or more. The V gene is TRBV27, the J gene TRBJ1-1; D is perhaps TRBD1 (6 bases). The germline V and J ends were trimmed by 2 bases and 4 bases, with 17 bases remaining between them. The V gene's germline CDR1 is MNHEY and CDR2 SMNVEV (reference sequence). The CDR3 sequence is 16 residues long. The CDR3 DNA is TGTGCCAGCAGTTTAAAGGGGCCGAGGGGGAGCACTGAAGCTTTCTTT. Amino acid sequence: CASSLKGPRGSTEAFF.

Details on this clonotype: A single base separates this from a much larger clone, so it may be a read error. V gene TRBV27 combines with J gene TRBJ2-1; 11 nucleotides agree with TRBD2. The CDR3 runs 15 residues. J lost 7 bases, V lost 8 bases, and 10 bases had no gene match. Germline V gives CDR1 MNHEY, CDR2 SMNVEV (reference sequence). The chain's CDR3 is CASGISGRAGNEQFF. The CDR3 DNA is TGTGCCAGCGGTATTAGCGGGAGGGCCGGGAATGAGCAGTTCTTC.

In regard to this clonotype: A read error may explain this, as a much larger clone is one base away. The chain recombines TRBV7-8 with TRBJ1-1; TRBD1 is a possible D gene (6 bases). The germline CDR1 and CDR2 sequences are SGHVS and FQNEAQ. This CDR3 is 14 amino acids long. Here the CDR3 reads CASSFQGMNPEAFF. For the CDR3, the DNA is TGTGCCAGCAGCTTCCAGGGGATGAACCCTGAAGCTTTCTTT.

This clonotype came up a few times. The gene calls are TRBV20-1 and TRBJ2-1; 8 bases fit TRBD2. The CDR3 extends over 15 amino acids. The V gene end was trimmed by 1 base and the J gene end by 9 bases; junction bases not matched to a gene: 11. The germline gives CDR1 DFQATT, CDR2 SNEGSKA (reference sequence). CDR3 in DNA: TGCAGTGCTAGAGCCCCGGGACTAGGGGCAAGTGAGCAGTTCTTC. It specifies CSARAPGLGASEQFF.

This clonotype was found a few times. The CDR3 DNA follows: TGTGCCAGCAGCCTGGGACTGGTGGCGGGTGAGCAGTTCTTC. This sequence encodes CASSLGLVAGEQFF. The V gene is TRBV2, the J gene TRBJ2-1; D is perhaps TRBD2 (6 bases). Germline-derived CDR1 and CDR2 are SNHLY and FYNNEI. This CDR3 is 14 amino acids long. Trimming took 6 bases from V and 9 from J, leaving 18 bases between them.

The chain couples TRBV5-4 to TRBJ1-1; D is uncertain. V was trimmed by 6 bases and J by 0 bases, leaving 12 bases between them. The germline V gene has CDR1 SGHNT and CDR2 YYREEE (reference sequence). The CDR3 is made up of 14 amino acids. The CDR3 DNA follows: TGTGCCAGCACCCTAGACGGCCTGAACACTGAAGCTTTCTTT. Its protein product is CASTLDGLNTEAFF. Variable domain in full (rest from reference TRBV5-4 and TRBJ1-1): ETGVTQSPTHLIKTRGQQVTLRCSSQSGHNTVSWYQQALGQGPQFIFQYYREEENGRGNFPPRFSGLQFPNYSSELNVNALELDDSALYLCASTLDGLNTEAFFGQGTRLTVV.

The gene calls are TRBV20-1 and TRBJ1-3; 7 nucleotides align to TRBD1. Per the germline V gene, CDR1 is DFQATT and CDR2 is SNEGSKA (reference sequence). The CDR3 contains 14 residues. V lost 0 bases, J lost 3 bases, and 2 bases stayed unmatched. The CDR3 bases are TGCAGTGCTAGAGATCGGACAGGTGGAAACACCATATATTTT. This codes for CSARDRTGGNTIYF.

The chain joins TRBV20-1 to TRBJ2-1, with 8 bases that match TRBD1. Germline assignment: CDR1 DFQATT and CDR2 SNEGSKA (reference sequence). J was trimmed by 2 bases and V by 3 bases; bases with no gene match: 9. CDR3 size: 16 residues. The CDR3 region has the DNA TGCAGTGCTAGCCCAAGACAGGGGAGCCCCTACAATGAGCAGTTCTTC. The encoded protein is CSASPRQGSPYNEQFF.

This clonotype showed up many times. The chain employs TRBV7-2 and TRBJ2-3; the D gene is possibly TRBD2 (5 bases). This CDR3 is 14 amino acids long. The germline V gene encodes CDR1 SGHTA and CDR2 FQGNSA. The V gene lost 3 bases and the J gene lost 1 base, with 8 bases spanning the gap. The CDR3 sequence: CASSFYSGTDTQYF. The CDR3 DNA follows: TGTGCCAGCAGCTTTTATAGCGGCACAGATACGCAGTATTTT.

This clonotype was observed a few times. The chain links TRBV7-2 to TRBJ1-2, with 7 positions matching TRBD1. This CDR3 spans 15 amino acids. Germline CDR1 reads SGHTA; CDR2 reads FQGNSA. Trimming took 5 bases from V and 5 from J; bases not matched to a gene: 11. The CDR3 DNA is TGTGCCAGCAGCCCAGGGACAGTCGCCCCATATGGCTACACCTTC. It specifies CASSPGTVAPYGYTF.

This clonotype has a count of ten or more. The chain uses TRBV20-1 and TRBJ1-1; 8 positions match TRBD1. CDR1 DFQATT and CDR2 SNEGSKA come from the germline V gene (reference sequence). After removal of 7 bases from V and 5 bases from J, the junction contained 6 bases not matched to a gene. The CDR3 has 12 residues. The CDR3 sequence: CSVTGGWTEAFF. CDR3 DNA sequence: TGCAGTGTCACAGGGGGATGGACTGAAGCTTTCTTT.

This clonotype was observed once. Its ends do not fully match the called genes, so a read error is possible. The chain has TRBV4-1 and TRBJ2-5; D is possibly TRBD1 (6 bases). CDR1 MGHRA and CDR2 YSYEKL come from the germline V gene. CDR3 size: 16 residues. CDR3 loop: CVSSQGSPIVEETQYF. The DNA of the CDR3 is TGCGTCAGCAGCCAGGGGTCCCCAATCGTGGAGGAGACCCAGTACTTC.

CDR3 sequence (DNA): TGCGCCAGCAGCTTTATGGGGCAGAGTTATGGCTACACCTTC. It specifies CASSFMGQSYGYTF. The rearrangement uses TRBV5-1 and TRBJ1-2, with a possible D match to TRBD1 (5 bases). The V gene's germline CDR1 is SGHRS and CDR2 YFSETQ. The CDR3 contains 14 residues. Between the trimmed V and J ends, which lost 2 bases and 5 bases, there was a span of 13 bases. The full variable domain, with the rest looked up from reference TRBV5-1 and TRBJ1-2, is KAGVTQTPRYLIKTRGQQVTLSCSPISGHRSVSWYQQTPGQGLQFLFEYFSETQRNKGNFPGRFSGRQFSNSRSEMNVSTLELGDSALYLCASSFMGQSYGYTFGSGTRLTVV.

This chain uses TRBV5-4 with TRBJ2-3, with 11 bases that match TRBD2. Germline CDR1 SGHNT, CDR2 YYREEE (reference sequence). With V trimmed by 3 bases and J by 2 bases, 5 bases remained unmatched. This CDR3 is 16 amino acids long. The CDR3 reads CASSSIAGGVTDTQYF. Here the CDR3 DNA reads TGTGCCAGCAGCTCCATAGCGGGAGGGGTCACAGATACGCAGTATTTT.

The sample holds many counts of this clonotype. V and J are TRBV20-1 and TRBJ1-4; D might be TRBD1 (5 bases). Trimming took off 5 bases at V and 4 bases at J, with 11 bases between the two ends. This CDR3 spans 13 amino acids. Germline CDR1 and CDR2: DFQATT and SNEGSKA (reference sequence). In DNA, the CDR3 is TGCAGTGCTCGGACATCGGGTAATGAAAAACTGTTTTTT. Protein: CSARTSGNEKLFF.

As regards this clonotype: Germline and junction disagree at one end, which may indicate a read error. The rearrangement joins TRBV6-1 to TRBJ2-7, with 10 bases aligning to TRBD1. Germline CDR1 and CDR2: MNHNS and SASEGT. This CDR3 has 15 amino acids. The CDR3 spells CAISESDGTGVWQYF. In DNA, the CDR3 is TGTGCCATCAGTGAGTCCGACGGGACAGGGGTGTGGCAGTACTTC.

This chain connects TRBV20-1 to TRBJ1-1; a possible D gene is TRBD1 (5 bases). Germline lookup yields CDR1 DFQATT and CDR2 SNEGSKA (reference sequence). Trimming pared 1 base from V and 0 bases from J, leaving 9 bases between. The CDR3 consists of 14 residues. Here the CDR3 DNA reads TGCAGTGCTAGAGGGGGCGGCGTGAACACTGAAGCTTTCTTT. Its translation is CSARGGGVNTEAFF.

This clonotype turned up a few times. V is TRBV7-2 and J is TRBJ2-7; the D is unclear. Germline CDR1 and CDR2: SGHTA and FQGNSA. This CDR3 is 15 amino acids long. V was pared by 0 bases and J by 0 bases, with 9 bases between. The CDR3 sequence: CASSLAAQSSYEQYF. CDR3 DNA sequence: TGTGCCAGCAGCTTAGCCGCCCAGAGCTCCTACGAGCAGTACTTC. The whole variable domain, filled in from reference TRBV7-2 and TRBJ2-7, reads GAGVSQSPSNKVTEKGKDVELRCDPISGHTALYWYRQSLGQGLEFLIYFQGNSAPDKSGLPSDRFSAERTGGSVSTLTIQRTQQEDSAVYLCASSLAAQSSYEQYFGPGTRLTVT.

This clonotype came up many times. This chain joins TRBV28 and TRBJ2-7, with 11 bases that match TRBD1. The V and J ends lost 5 bases and 4 bases, in that order; junction bases with no gene match: 1. There are 13 residues in the CDR3. Germline CDR1 and CDR2: MDHEN and SYDVKM. CDR3 bases: TGTGCCAGCAGTGGGGACAGGGGGTACGAGCAGTACTTC. This sequence encodes CASSGDRGYEQYF. The full variable domain, in which reference TRBV28 and TRBJ2-7 provide the parts outside the CDR3, is DVKVTQSSRYLVKRTGEKVFLECVQDMDHENMFWYRQDPGLGLRLIYFSYDVKMKEKGDIPEGYSVSREKKERFSLILESASTNQTSMYLCASSGDRGYEQYFGPGTRLTVT.

Worth noting for this clonotype: The junction departs from germline at one end; a sequencing error may be responsible. The V call is TRBV28, the J call TRBJ1-1; D is ambiguous. Germline-derived CDR1 and CDR2 are MDHEN and SYDVKM. This CDR3 spans 13 amino acids. The CDR3 nucleotides are TGTGCCAGCAGTTTAGTTTCGAGCACTGAAGCTTTCTTC. Residues: CASSLVSSTEAFF.

With regard to this clonotype: Being one base from a much bigger clone, this may be a read error. This sequence joins TRBV28 and TRBJ1-1; 8 bases are shared with TRBD1. The V gene's germline CDR1 is MDHEN and CDR2 SYDVKM. The J segment lost 4 bases and the V segment lost 6 bases, leaving 10 bases of the junction unmatched. This CDR3 spans 15 amino acids. Here the CDR3 DNA reads TGTGCCAGCAGAACTATGGGACAGGAAAGCACTGAAGCTTTCTTT. It specifies CASRTMGQESTEAFF. Full variable domain (remainder filled in from reference TRBV28 and TRBJ1-1): DVKVTQSSRYLVKRTGEKVFLECVQDMDHENMFWYRQDPGLGLRLIYFSYDVKMKEKGDIPEGYSVSREKKERFSLILESASTNQTSMYLCASRTMGQESTEAFFGQGTRLTVV.

The rearrangement links TRBV12-3 or TRBV12-4 to TRBJ1-2; perhaps TRBD1 as D (6 bases). Trimming stripped 5 bases from V and 2 bases from J, with 18 bases between. The CDR3 has 16 residues. The CDR3 nucleotides are TGTGCCAGCAGTGGGGGCCGACGGATCCTAAACTATGGCTACACCTTC. It is translated as CASSGGRRILNYGYTF.

The gene calls are TRBV5-1 and TRBJ2-1; D could derive from TRBD1 or TRBD2 (5 bases each). In germline, CDR1 is SGHRS, CDR2 YFSETQ. This CDR3 region has 16 residues. V was shortened by 0 bases and J by 10 bases, with 20 bases between the two germline ends. DNA of the CDR3: TGCGCCAGCAGCTTGGATGGTCCGGGACGTTCCGGCGAGCAGTTCTTC. It specifies CASSLDGPGRSGEQFF.

This clonotype came up a few times. The J gene is TRBJ2-7, the V gene TRBV4-2, with TRBD2 identical over 7 bases. Germline V gene lookup returns CDR1 LGHNA and CDR2 YNFKEQ. The J segment lost 1 base and the V segment lost 4 bases, leaving 7 bases of the junction unmatched. The CDR3 consists of 15 residues. The chain's CDR3 is CASSPSGMVSYEQYF. The CDR3 region has the DNA TGTGCCAGCAGCCCCAGCGGGATGGTGTCCTACGAGCAGTACTTC.

The rearrangement links TRBV18 to TRBJ1-1; D not certain. V lost 3 bases to trimming and J lost 0 bases, with 8 bases between them. This CDR3 spans 14 amino acids. Germline values: CDR1 KGHSH, CDR2 LQKENI. The CDR3: CASSPRAVNTEAFF. CDR3 coding DNA: TGTGCCAGCTCACCGAGGGCCGTGAACACTGAAGCTTTCTTT.

The table lists this clonotype with many counts. This sequence joins TRBV20-1 and TRBJ1-5, with a possible D match to TRBD1 (5 bases). CDR1 DFQATT and CDR2 SNEGSKA come from the germline V gene (reference sequence). CDR3 length: 14 residues. V lost 5 bases and J 3 bases, leaving 14 bases between the germline ends. The CDR3 here is CSASPGSINQPQHF. In DNA form, the CDR3 reads TGCAGTGCTTCCCCAGGGTCCATCAATCAGCCCCAGCATTTT.

The chain is built from TRBV28 and TRBJ1-5; D is unclear. Trimming stripped 3 bases from V and 12 bases from J, with 18 bases between. The germline CDR1 and CDR2 sequences are MDHEN and SYDVKM. The CDR3 extends over 14 amino acids. The CDR3 DNA reads TGTGCCAGCAGTTTTTTGCGGGCGGTTCGGCACCAGCATTTT. It encodes CASSFLRAVRHQHF. The variable domain in full, completed from reference TRBV28 and TRBJ1-5, reads DVKVTQSSRYLVKRTGEKVFLECVQDMDHENMFWYRQDPGLGLRLIYFSYDVKMKEKGDIPEGYSVSREKKERFSLILESASTNQTSMYLCASSFLRAVRHQHFGDGTRLSIL.

The J gene is TRBJ2-7, the V gene TRBV7-2; 14 nucleotides match TRBD2. Germline V gives CDR1 SGHTA, CDR2 FQGNSA. The CDR3 totals 18 residues. The V gene end was trimmed by 4 bases and the J gene end by 4 bases; junction bases not matched to a gene: 12. As DNA, the CDR3 is TGTGCCAGCAGCTCCCGGCCCCCGACTAGCGGGAGGGAATACGAGCAGTACTTC. Translating it yields CASSSRPPTSGREYEQYF.

The gene calls are TRBV7-9 and TRBJ2-3; D is perhaps TRBD1 (5 bases). The germline CDR1 and CDR2 sequences are SEHNR and FQNEAQ (reference sequence). Between the trimmed V and J ends, which lost 5 bases and 6 bases, there was a span of 15 bases. The CDR3 is 14 residues long. This CDR3 is CASSPARVGDTQYF. CDR3 coding DNA: TGTGCCAGCAGCCCAGCCAGGGTTGGGGATACGCAGTATTTT.

This clonotype was counted at least ten times. J is TRBJ1-1 and V is TRBV27; D call uncertain. CDR3 length: 15 residues. Trimming removed 1 base at V and 1 base at J, with 10 bases between. The germline gives CDR1 MNHEY, CDR2 SMNVEV (reference sequence). The CDR3 sequence: CASSLFSQPNTEAFF. The DNA of the CDR3 is TGTGCCAGCAGTTTATTTTCACAGCCGAACACTGAAGCTTTCTTT.